A single sample gave rise to the 27 T cell receptor beta chains below, sequenced in a study of blood T cell repertoires in COVID-19. TCRdb keeps only in-frame clones here, not all; method: immunoSEQ multiplex PCR. The table records roughly 49,000 clones, over 65% of them present only once. The sequenced sample was peripheral blood. These receptors all come from a human donor in a cohort sampled during active COVID-19.

This clone was observed a few times. The chain uses TRBV7-2 and TRBJ1-2, with D maybe TRBD1 (6 bases). Germline V gene data show CDR1 as SGHTA and CDR2 as FQGNSA. The CDR3 covers 15 residues. Trimming pared 6 bases from V and 6 bases from J, leaving 20 bases between. The CDR3 spells CASSSQAQGRNGYTF. The CDR3 DNA reads TGTGCCAGCAGTTCTCAAGCACAGGGCAGAAATGGCTACACCTTC.

The V gene is TRBV6-5, the J gene TRBJ1-6; D not resolved. CDR1 MNHEY and CDR2 SVGAGI come from the germline V gene. CDR3 length: 14 amino acids. V was cut by 4 bases and J by 0 bases, with 4 bases left in between. The CDR3 DNA reads TGTGCCAGCAGTTTTAGCTCCTATAATTCACCCCTCCACTTT. Amino acids: CASSFSSYNSPLHF.

The CDR3 nucleotides read TGTGCCAGCAGCACCCAGGGATCCGCCACCACTGGCTACACCTTC. It encodes CASSTQGSATTGYTF. This chain links TRBV5-4 with TRBJ1-2; D possibly corresponds to TRBD1 (5 bases). The CDR3 has 15 amino acids. The germline V and J ends were trimmed by 4 bases and 7 bases, with 20 bases remaining between them. Germline V gene data show CDR1 as SGHNT and CDR2 as YYREEE (reference sequence).

V usage is TRBV5-1 and J usage is TRBJ2-7, with 7 positions matching TRBD2. Unmatched junction bases numbered 5, after V lost 3 bases and J lost 2 bases. The V gene's germline CDR1 is SGHRS and CDR2 YFSETQ. This CDR3 is 14 amino acids long. The CDR3, as DNA: TGCGCCAGCAGCTCCAGGGAGGGGACCTACGAGCAGTACTTC. Translated: CASSSREGTYEQYF.

The V call is TRBV10-3, the J call TRBJ2-2; D possibly corresponds to TRBD1 (5 bases). V lost 3 bases and J 3 bases, leaving 8 bases between the germline ends. Per germline, CDR1 ENHRY and CDR2 SYGVKD. The CDR3 runs 14 residues. The CDR3 coding sequence is TGTGCCATCAGTGATAGCAGGGACACCGGGGAGCTGTTTTTT. Amino acid sequence: CAISDSRDTGELFF.

J is TRBJ1-2 and V is TRBV7-2; 7 positions agree with TRBD1. Trimming removed 0 bases from V and 7 bases from J; junction bases left unmatched: 5. In germline, CDR1 is SGHTA, CDR2 FQGNSA. This CDR3 contains 14 residues. CDR3 amino acids: CASSLARQGSGYTF. CDR3 bases: TGTGCCAGCAGCTTAGCTCGACAGGGTAGTGGCTACACCTTC.

The chain uses TRBV19 and TRBJ2-7, with D unresolved. The V end lost 1 base, the J end lost 3 bases, and 7 bases lay between the germline ends. The CDR3 extends over 13 amino acids. The germline gives CDR1 LNHDA, CDR2 SQIVND (reference sequence). The CDR3 sequence is CASSIAPGYEQYF. CDR3 nucleotides: TGTGCCAGTAGTATAGCCCCAGGCTACGAGCAGTACTTC. Based on the CDR3 plus reference TRBV19 and TRBJ2-7, the full variable domain is DGGITQSPKYLFRKEGQNVTLSCEQNLNHDAMYWYRQDPGQGLRLIYYSQIVNDFQKGDIAEGYSVSREKKESFPLTVTSAQKNPTAFYLCASSIAPGYEQYFGPGTRLTVT.

The gene calls are TRBV5-1 and TRBJ1-3; maybe TRBD1 (6 bases). Deletions cut 3 bases from V and 10 bases from J, with 17 bases between. The CDR3 contains 14 residues. Looked up from germline, CDR1 is SGHRS and CDR2 is YFSETQ. CDR3 DNA: TGCGCCAGCAGCTGGAGTGGGGGCGCGGTAACCATATATTTT. It specifies CASSWSGGAVTIYF.

This rearrangement joins TRBV2 to TRBJ2-5; 11 nucleotides align to TRBD2. Per germline, CDR1 SNHLY and CDR2 FYNNEI. V was pared by 1 base and J by 1 base, with 8 bases of the junction left unmatched. This CDR3 is 18 amino acids long. The CDR3 nucleotides read TGTGCCAGCAGTGAAGGATCTAGCGGGGGGCTATCCCAAGAGACCCAGTACTTC. Translating it yields CASSEGSSGGLSQETQYF.

The chain employs TRBV7-2 and TRBJ1-5; 7 bases are a match to TRBD1. The germline V gene encodes CDR1 SGHTA and CDR2 FQGNSA. V lost 1 base and J lost 3; bases outside the gene matches: 3. The CDR3 length is 15 residues. The CDR3 nucleotides read TGTGCCAGCAGCTTAGAGGGACAGATCAATCAGCCCCAGCATTTT. Protein: CASSLEGQINQPQHF.

This chain joins TRBV6-6 and TRBJ2-7; 10 nucleotides align to TRBD2. CDR3 size: 15 residues. Germline CDR1 is MNHNY and CDR2 is SVGAGI (reference sequence). Unmatched junction bases numbered 7, after V lost 6 bases and J lost 2 bases. Here the CDR3 DNA reads TGTGCCAGCAGCGAGAGGACTAGCGGTACCTACGAGCAGTACTTC. Translating gives CASSERTSGTYEQYF.

V usage is TRBV19 and J usage is TRBJ2-7; D might be TRBD2 (5 bases). This CDR3 contains 15 residues. The V end was cut by 8 bases, the J end by 0 bases, with 17 bases between. The germline V gene has CDR1 LNHDA and CDR2 SQIVND (reference sequence). The CDR3 DNA reads as TGTGCCAGTTCCCCCGGGGTCGAGGACTCCTACGAGCAGTACTTC. Translation gives CASSPGVEDSYEQYF.

The CDR3 protein is CAWSVEVGAYEQYF. The CDR3 DNA reads as TGTGCCTGGAGTGTAGAGGTCGGGGCCTACGAGCAGTACTTC. V gene TRBV30 combines with J gene TRBJ2-7; D perhaps matches TRBD2 (5 bases). The V gene lost 0 bases and the J gene lost 2 bases, with 11 bases spanning the gap. Germline V gene lookup returns CDR1 GTSNPN and CDR2 SVGIG (reference sequence). The CDR3 runs to 14 residues.

This clone was seen just once. An end of the junction does not agree with germline; a read error may underlie this. The identical CDR3 is also encoded by other nucleotide sequences in the sample. This chain connects TRBV18 to TRBJ1-6; D gene uncertain. The CDR3 contains 14 residues. Germline V gene lookup returns CDR1 KGHSH and CDR2 LQKENI. As DNA, the CDR3 is TGTGCCAGCTCACTGGACCGGGGTAATTCACCCCTTCACTTT. It specifies CASSLDRGNSPLHF.

This chain uses TRBV6-1 with TRBJ1-4; D not resolved. V lost 4 bases, J lost 3 bases, and 12 bases lay in between. The CDR3 covers 15 residues. Germline lookup yields CDR1 MNHNS and CDR2 SASEGT. The CDR3 here is CASSAALGPNEKLFF. CDR3 coding DNA: TGTGCCAGCAGTGCAGCACTGGGCCCTAATGAAAAACTGTTTTTT.

V gene TRBV28 combines with J gene TRBJ1-6, with TRBD1 matching over 10 bases. There are 17 residues in the CDR3. Germline trimming cut 4 bases from V and 8 bases from J; bases unmatched to any gene: 11. Germline loops: CDR1 MDHEN, CDR2 SYDVKM. Here the CDR3 DNA reads TGTGCCAGCAGTTCGCCGGGACAGGGGTCCCAATATTCACCCCTCCACTTT. Its translation: CASSSPGQGSQYSPLHF.

The gene calls are TRBV4-3 and TRBJ1-6; maybe TRBD1 (5 bases). This CDR3 contains 16 residues. The germline V gene encodes CDR1 LGHNA and CDR2 YSLEER. Trimming took 0 bases from V and 7 from J, leaving 13 bases between them. Here the CDR3 DNA reads TGCGCCAGCAGCCAAGATCGGGGGACGTCGAATTCACCCCTCCACTTT. Its protein is CASSQDRGTSNSPLHF.

The chain couples TRBV4-3 to TRBJ2-7; 7 bases fit TRBD2. Losses at the gene ends were 1 base for V and 2 bases for J; bases not matched to a gene: 5. CDR1 LGHNA and CDR2 YSLEER come from the germline V gene. The CDR3 runs to 15 residues. The CDR3, as DNA: TGCGCCAGCAGCCAAGCACTAGCGAGCACCTACGAGCAGTACTTC. Translated, it gives CASSQALASTYEQYF.

This clone was observed a handful of times. The V gene is TRBV27, the J gene TRBJ1-2, with 7 bases that match TRBD1. CDR1 is MNHEY and CDR2 is SMNVEV in the germline V gene (reference sequence). The CDR3 has 16 residues. V was clipped by 5 bases and J by 6 bases; unmatched bases: 15. The CDR3 is CASSRIPGQRTDGYTF. The CDR3 nucleotides are TGTGCCAGCAGTAGGATCCCGGGACAGCGGACGGATGGCTACACCTTC.

The chain recombines TRBV6-2 or TRBV6-3 with TRBJ2-1; 12 bases line up with TRBD2. CDR3 size: 16 residues. With V trimmed by 2 bases and J by 8 bases, 7 bases remained unmatched. The V gene's germline CDR1 is MNHEY and CDR2 SVGEGT. The CDR3 DNA is TGTGCCAGCAGTTACACTAGCGGGGGGCCATGGGATGAGCAGTTCTTC. It specifies CASSYTSGGPWDEQFF.

The chain recombines TRBV7-2 with TRBJ1-3; 8 positions agree with TRBD1. CDR1 is SGHTA, CDR2 FQGNSA, per germline. The CDR3 consists of 15 residues. The V segment lost 4 bases and the J segment 2 bases; nucleotides outside the gene matches: 4. CDR3 region: CASSSLTGAGNTIYF. The CDR3 coding sequence is TGTGCCAGCAGCTCATTGACAGGGGCTGGAAACACCATATATTTT.

J is TRBJ1-2 and V is TRBV25-1; 7 nucleotides match TRBD1. The V gene end was trimmed by 4 bases and the J gene end by 2 bases; junction bases not matched to a gene: 4. The CDR3 runs to 14 residues. CDR1 MGHDK and CDR2 SYGVNS come from the germline V gene. The DNA for the CDR3 is TGTGCCAGCAGTGGATCGGGACAGAACTATGGCTACACCTTC. As protein: CASSGSGQNYGYTF.

This clone is a singleton in its sample. This chain connects TRBV7-8 to TRBJ1-5; possible D gene TRBD1, 6 bases. Between the trimmed V and J ends, which lost 5 bases and 0 bases, there was a span of 11 bases. The CDR3 length is 15 residues. Per the germline V gene, CDR1 is SGHVS and CDR2 is FQNEAQ. CDR3 protein: CASSGVRGSNQPQHF. In DNA form, the CDR3 reads TGTGCCAGCAGCGGCGTCAGGGGTAGCAATCAGCCCCAGCATTTT.

Written as DNA, the CDR3 is TGTGCCAGCAGTCCTACAGGGGACGGCTACACCTTC. This translates into CASSPTGDGYTF. This chain connects TRBV6-6 to TRBJ1-2; 7 bases are a match to TRBD1. CDR3 length: 12 amino acids. Germline CDR1 and CDR2: MNHNY and SVGAGI (reference sequence). Unmatched junction bases numbered 5, after V lost 5 bases and J lost 8 bases.

This clone was found once. J is TRBJ1-5 and V is TRBV6-6, with 7 bases identical to TRBD1. Germline V gene sequence: CDR1 MNHNY, CDR2 SVGAGI (reference sequence). Trimming removed 5 bases from V and 3 bases from J; junction bases left unmatched: 4. The CDR3 totals 14 residues. The CDR3 DNA reads as TGTGCCAGCAGTGGGGGACAGAACAATCAGCCCCAGCATTTT. Amino acids: CASSGGQNNQPQHF.

This clone was counted a single time. The DNA for the CDR3 is TGTGCCAGCAGTGACCCCGCCCGACAGGGACCAGAGGGCTACACCTTC. Translation: CASSDPARQGPEGYTF. This sequence joins TRBV6-1 and TRBJ1-2; 7 positions match TRBD1. Germline values: CDR1 MNHNS, CDR2 SASEGT. Germline trimming cut 3 bases from V and 8 bases from J; bases unmatched to any gene: 15. CDR3 length: 16 amino acids.

The chain joins TRBV7-9 to TRBJ2-7, with a tentative D call TRBD2 (6 bases). Per germline, CDR1 SEHNR and CDR2 FQNEAQ (reference sequence). This CDR3 region has 14 residues. Deletions cut 4 bases from V and 6 bases from J, with 16 bases between. This CDR3 reads CASSSNGGMGEQYF. CDR3 coding DNA: TGTGCCAGCAGCTCGAATGGAGGGATGGGCGAGCAGTACTTC.